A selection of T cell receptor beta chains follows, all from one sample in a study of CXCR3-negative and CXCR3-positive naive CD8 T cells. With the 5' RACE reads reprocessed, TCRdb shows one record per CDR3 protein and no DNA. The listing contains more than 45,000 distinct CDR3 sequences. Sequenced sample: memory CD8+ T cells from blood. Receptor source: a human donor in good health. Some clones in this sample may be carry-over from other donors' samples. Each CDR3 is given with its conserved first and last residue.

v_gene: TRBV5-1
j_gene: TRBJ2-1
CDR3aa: CASSLEASRDEQFF

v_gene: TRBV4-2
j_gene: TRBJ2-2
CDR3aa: CASSQARDSNTGELFF

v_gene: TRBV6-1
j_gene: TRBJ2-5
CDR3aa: CARSEASGGAETQYF

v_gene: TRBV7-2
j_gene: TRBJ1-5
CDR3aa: CASSLDGKPQHF

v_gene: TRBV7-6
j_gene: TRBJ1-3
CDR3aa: CASSLGQGSGNTIYF

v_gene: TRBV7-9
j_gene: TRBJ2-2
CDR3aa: CASSSSPPGELFF

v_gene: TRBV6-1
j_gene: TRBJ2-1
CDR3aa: CASMSGSNEQFF

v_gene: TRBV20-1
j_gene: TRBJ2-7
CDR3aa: CSARAVLGTAYYEQYF

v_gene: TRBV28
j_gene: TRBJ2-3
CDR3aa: CASSFPGGSTDTQYF

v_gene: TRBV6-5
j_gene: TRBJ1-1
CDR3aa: CASSWTGGLVRNTEAFF

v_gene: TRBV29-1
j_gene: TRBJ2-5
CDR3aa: CSVTTTSVGGETQYF

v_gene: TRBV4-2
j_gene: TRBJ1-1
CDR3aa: CASSQGAPGGTEAFF

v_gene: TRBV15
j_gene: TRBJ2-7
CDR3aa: CATSMTRGGGYEQYF

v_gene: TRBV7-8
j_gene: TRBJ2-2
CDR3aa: CASSLGAGELFF

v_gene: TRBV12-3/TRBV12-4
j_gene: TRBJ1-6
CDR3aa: CASSQSEGGPYNSPLHF

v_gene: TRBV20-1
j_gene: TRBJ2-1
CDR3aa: CSARDLLRGDEQFF

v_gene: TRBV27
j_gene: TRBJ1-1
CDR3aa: CATRLGANTEAFF

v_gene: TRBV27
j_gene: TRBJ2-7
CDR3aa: CASSFGTAGEQYF

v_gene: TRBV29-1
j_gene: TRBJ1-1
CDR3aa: CSVSVNTEAFF

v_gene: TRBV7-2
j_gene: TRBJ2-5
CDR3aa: CASSLWTGVEETQYF

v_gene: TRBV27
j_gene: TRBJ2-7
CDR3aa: CASSLGQGTYEQYF

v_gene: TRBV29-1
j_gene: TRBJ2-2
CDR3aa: CSGQGAGGELFF